This TCR beta chain was profiled in a study of cytomegalovirus exposure and HLA in healthy donors. Study at large: Some 200 million T cells yielded 117 million unique TCR beta sequences, as an earlier analysis found. Notes on the study in general: Prior analysis indicated that the majority of TCR beta V segments exhibited productivity approximately 87% or approximately 30% of the time.

A single count supports this clone. No antigen is known for it. Primers: 60 Vbeta forward and 13 Jbeta reverse. Libraries were prepared by immunoSEQ multiplex PCR; TCRdb keeps only in-frame clonotypes and omits some of them. Of around 110,000 clones in the sample, roughly 83% are singletons; the top ten hold around 4.3%. Per germline, CDR1 SGDLS and CDR2 YYNGEE. Losses at the gene ends were 4 bases for V and 8 bases for J; bases not matched to a gene: 12. The CDR3 runs to 15 residues. The V call is TRBV9, the J call TRBJ2-1; TRBD2 agrees at 7 bases. What was sequenced was PBMCs. The clonotype comes from a man younger than 40 in good health and CMV-seropositive. Here the CDR3 reads CASSPTAGRYDEQFF. CDR3 sequence (DNA): TGTGCCAGCAGCCCCACAGCCGGGAGGTACGATGAGCAGTTCTTC.